The next 8 T cell receptor beta chains were all read from a single sample in a study of T cells in Graves' hyperthyroidism and ophthalmopathy. The TCR beta CDR3 regions underwent amplification using RNA transcripts as the source. Primed by the HTBI set, a first-round RT-PCR was run on the TCR CDR3. TCRdb recomputed calls from the multiplex PCR reads with MiXCR, one row per CDR3 protein. The sample has 470,000 or so distinct CDR3 sequences; around 20% are singletons. Sequencing used blood. Source of these receptors: a young man with Graves' hyperthyroidism.

The chain is built from TRBV12-3 or TRBV12-4 and TRBJ1-2, with D unclear. The CDR3 is 14 amino acids. Trimming removed 5 bases from V and 3 bases from J, with 13 bases in between. The CDR3: CASSTSWAHYGYTF. The CDR3 DNA is TGTGCCAGCAGTACCTCCTGGGCTCACTATGGCTACACCTTC.

This clonotype was detected many times. This rearrangement joins TRBV28 to TRBJ1-2, with 9 bases identical to TRBD1. V lost 8 bases and J lost 2; bases outside the gene matches: 9. The CDR3 contains 15 residues. Germline V gives CDR1 MDHEN, CDR2 SYDVKM. The CDR3 reads CASYLGQGMNYGYTF. DNA for the CDR3: TGTGCCAGCTATCTTGGACAGGGGATGAACTATGGCTACACCTTC.

This clonotype was seen many times. The genes are TRBV5-1 and TRBJ2-7; D gene unclear. Trimming removed 4 bases from V and 6 bases from J, with 17 bases in between. This CDR3 contains 14 residues. Germline CDR1 and CDR2: SGHRS and YFSETQ. Written as DNA, the CDR3 is TGCGCCAGCAGCCCTCCCCAGGTTCCCGGCGAGCAGTACTTC. This sequence encodes CASSPPQVPGEQYF.

CDR3 sequence: CASTGGGVNTEAFF. In DNA form, the CDR3 reads TGTGCCAGCACCGGGGGGGGGGTAAACACTGAAGCTTTCTTT. The chain carries TRBV6-5 and TRBJ1-1; D perhaps matches TRBD1 (5 bases). Trimming left V 7 bases short and J 2 bases short, with 14 bases between. Per the germline V gene, CDR1 is MNHEY and CDR2 is SVGAGI. This CDR3 has 14 amino acids.

This clonotype appeared many times. This chain uses TRBV6-1 with TRBJ1-5; the D is unclear. The CDR3 spans 15 residues. Germline-derived CDR1 and CDR2 are MNHNS and SASEGT. V lost 8 bases and J 0 bases, leaving 14 bases between the germline ends. CDR3 in amino acids: CASSWAKSSNQPQHF. The CDR3 DNA is TGTGCCAGCTCCTGGGCAAAAAGTAGCAATCAGCCCCAGCATTTT.

About this clonotype itself: Relative to the germline gene, one junction end is altered; a read error may explain this. This chain joins TRBV20-1 and TRBJ2-7; no firm D call. The CDR3 spans 14 residues. The germline CDR1 and CDR2 sequences are DFQATT and SNEGSKA (reference sequence). CDR3 DNA sequence: TGCGGTGCTAGAGAGAGTCTCGTTGGCCACGAGCAGTACTTC. It yields the protein CGARESLVGHEQYF.

This clonotype was seen ten or more times. The rearrangement links TRBV5-1 to TRBJ1-1; no definite D call. This CDR3 is built from 15 residues. Germline-derived CDR1 and CDR2 are SGHRS and YFSETQ. Trimming cost V 0 bases and J 3 bases, with 12 bases left between them. The CDR3 here is CASSLVPGLDTEAFF. The CDR3 coding sequence is TGCGCCAGCAGCTTGGTACCAGGACTTGACACTGAAGCTTTCTTT.

At least ten counts were recorded for this clonotype. The V and J genes are TRBV5-1 and TRBJ2-7, with D perhaps TRBD1 (5 bases). CDR1 is SGHRS and CDR2 is YFSETQ in the germline V gene. Trimming cost V 0 bases and J 1 base, with 11 bases left between them. CDR3 length: 15 amino acids. The CDR3 here is CASSLAAGLSYEQYF. CDR3 bases: TGCGCCAGCAGCTTGGCGGCAGGGTTGTCCTACGAGCAGTACTTC.